This section outlines one T cell receptor beta chain sequence together with its context. V lost 3 bases and J 6 bases, leaving 18 bases between the germline ends. The germline CDR1 and CDR2 sequences are SGHAT and FQNNGV. The length of the CDR3 is 15 residues. These data are taken from a study of response to subunit inactivated influenza vaccine. Each CDR3 protein is one row after TCRdb ran MiXCR on the RT-PCR reads. The table has about 570,000 distinct CDR3 sequences, about 11% seen once; the top ten hold about 11%. The same specimen was also included in a second study, on T cells expressing NK-cell markers. That work contributes: TCR beta cDNA was made by 5'RACE template switching with UMIs. Obtained from sorted CD3+CD56+NKG2C+, CD3+CD56+NKG2C- and CD3+CD56-NKG2C+ T cells were the TCR beta repertoires. The dominant NKG2C+ clonotypes represented about 1.0-8% of CD8+ T cells in several donors.

The chain joins TRBV11-2 to TRBJ2-7; D is possibly TRBD1 (5 bases). This clonotype was obtained from a man aged 45-65 years who received an inactivated influenza vaccine. The specimen was PBMCs from blood, collected on the day of vaccination. For the CDR3, the DNA is TGTGCCAGCAGCTTGTCACGTCAGGGATCTTTCGAGCAGTACTTC. The encoded protein is CASSLSRQGSFEQYF.